A single sample is the source of the 6 T cell receptor beta chains below, sequenced in a study of human T cells and chemical hapten exposure. Time point described: patch test 1, 2 weeks after DPC sensitization. Treatment reported: therapeutic diphenylcyclopropenone sensitization with weekly scalp DPC. Each CDR3 protein is one row after TCRdb ran MiXCR on the RACE reads. The table records about 340,000 distinct CDR3 sequences, approximately 6.3% of them present only once. Specimen: whole blood, collected in connection with sensitization to the hapten diphenylcyclopropenone (DPC). These receptors originate from a woman between 18 and 30 years old with alopecia areata. Some clones in this sample may be carry-over from other donors' samples.

The chain recombines TRBV11-2 with TRBJ2-6; the D gene could be TRBD1 or TRBD2 (5 bases each). Looked up from germline, CDR1 is SGHAT and CDR2 is FQNNGV. The CDR3 length is 16 residues. The V end lost 1 base, the J end lost 3 bases, and 10 bases lay between the germline ends. The CDR3 spells CASSLAGAGGANVLTF. CDR3 in DNA: TGTGCCAGCAGCTTAGCCGGGGCTGGTGGGGCCAACGTCCTGACTTTC.

This clonotype was seen more than once but under ten times. The genes are TRBV19 and TRBJ1-5, with D possibly matching TRBD1 (6 bases). CDR1 and CDR2 from the germline V gene are LNHDA and SQIVND (reference sequence). The CDR3 has 16 residues. V was shortened by 1 base and J by 3 bases, with 13 bases between the two germline ends. This CDR3 is CASSIVRTGTNQPQHF. In nucleotides, the CDR3 is TGTGCCAGTAGTATAGTCCGCACAGGGACCAATCAGCCCCAGCATTTT.

CDR3 coding DNA: TGCAGTGCTAGAGATATGCAGGGGAGCAATCAGCCCCAGCATTTT. Its translation is CSARDMQGSNQPQHF. The V and J genes are TRBV20-1 and TRBJ1-5; D might be TRBD1 (6 bases). V lost 0 bases and J 1 base, leaving 10 bases between the germline ends. Germline CDR1 DFQATT, CDR2 SNEGSKA (reference sequence). CDR3 length equals 15 residues.

The genes are TRBV29-1 and TRBJ2-3; a weak D match, TRBD1 (6 bases). This CDR3 has 13 amino acids. Germline CDR1 and CDR2: SQVTM and ANQGSEA. The germline V and J ends were trimmed by 2 bases and 5 bases, with 11 bases remaining between them. The CDR3 spells CSVELQGKDTQYF. The DNA of the CDR3 is TGCAGCGTTGAACTACAGGGTAAAGATACGCAGTATTTT.

This clonotype was counted at least ten times. This rearrangement joins TRBV12-3 or TRBV12-4 to TRBJ2-1; D is unresolved. Trimming pared 5 bases from V and 4 bases from J, leaving 9 bases between. CDR3 size: 13 residues. In DNA, the CDR3 is TGTGCCAGCAGTCCCTTAAGGTACAATGAGCAGTTCTTC. Translated, it gives CASSPLRYNEQFF.

This clonotype was observed many times. The gene calls are TRBV5-1 and TRBJ1-1; 8 bases are a match to TRBD1. Germline values: CDR1 SGHRS, CDR2 YFSETQ. The CDR3 consists of 14 residues. V gave up 0 bases and J gave up 6 bases; unmatched junction bases: 4. CDR3: CASSLGDRGAEAFF. The CDR3 region has the DNA TGCGCCAGCAGCTTGGGAGACAGGGGCGCTGAAGCTTTCTTT.